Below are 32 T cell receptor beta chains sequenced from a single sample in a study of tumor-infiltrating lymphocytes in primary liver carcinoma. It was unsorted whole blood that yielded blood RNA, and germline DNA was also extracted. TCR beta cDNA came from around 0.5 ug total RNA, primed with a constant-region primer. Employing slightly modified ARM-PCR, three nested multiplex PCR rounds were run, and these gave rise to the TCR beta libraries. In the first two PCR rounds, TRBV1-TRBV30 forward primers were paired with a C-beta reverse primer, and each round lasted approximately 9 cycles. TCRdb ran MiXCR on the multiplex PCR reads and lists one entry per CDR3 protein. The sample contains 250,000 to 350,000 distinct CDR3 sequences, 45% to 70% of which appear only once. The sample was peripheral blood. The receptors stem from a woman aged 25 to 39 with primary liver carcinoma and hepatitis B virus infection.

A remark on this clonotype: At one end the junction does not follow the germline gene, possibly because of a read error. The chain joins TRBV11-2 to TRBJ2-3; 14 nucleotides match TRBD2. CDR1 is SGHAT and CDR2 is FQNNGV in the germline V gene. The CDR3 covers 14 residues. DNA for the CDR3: TGTGCCAGCAGGCGACTAGCGGGAGGGGTTACGCAGTATTTC. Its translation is CASRRLAGGVTQYF. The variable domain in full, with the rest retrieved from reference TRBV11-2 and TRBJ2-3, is EAGVAQSPRYKIIEKRQSVAFWCNPISGHATLYWYQQILGQGPKLLIQFQNNGVVDDSQLPKDRFSAERLKGVDSTLKIQPAKLEDSAVYLCASRRLAGGVTQYFGPGTRLTVL.

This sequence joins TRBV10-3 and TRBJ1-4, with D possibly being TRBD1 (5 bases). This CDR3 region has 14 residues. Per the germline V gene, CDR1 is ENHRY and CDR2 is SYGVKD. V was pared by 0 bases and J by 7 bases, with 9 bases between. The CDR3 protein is CAISESVRAEKLFF. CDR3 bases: TGTGCCATCAGTGAGTCGGTCAGGGCTGAAAAACTGTTTTTT.

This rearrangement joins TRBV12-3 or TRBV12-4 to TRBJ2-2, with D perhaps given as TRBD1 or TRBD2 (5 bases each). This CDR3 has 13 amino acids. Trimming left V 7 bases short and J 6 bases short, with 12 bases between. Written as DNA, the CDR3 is TGTGCCAGCATTCCGCAGGGAGCCGGGGAGCTGTTTTTT. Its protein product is CASIPQGAGELFF.

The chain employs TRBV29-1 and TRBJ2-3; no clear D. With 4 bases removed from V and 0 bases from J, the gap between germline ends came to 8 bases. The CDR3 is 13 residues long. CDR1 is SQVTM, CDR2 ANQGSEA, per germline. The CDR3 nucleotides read TGCAGCGTTGTGGAGATTAGCACAGATACGCAGTATTTT. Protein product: CSVVEISTDTQYF.

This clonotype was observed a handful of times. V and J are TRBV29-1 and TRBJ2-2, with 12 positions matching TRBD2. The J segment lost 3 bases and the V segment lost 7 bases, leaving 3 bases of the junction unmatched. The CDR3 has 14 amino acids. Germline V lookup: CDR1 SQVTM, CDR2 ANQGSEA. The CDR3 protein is CSASGRADTGELFF. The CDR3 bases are TGCAGCGCTAGCGGGAGGGCGGACACCGGGGAGCTGTTTTTT.

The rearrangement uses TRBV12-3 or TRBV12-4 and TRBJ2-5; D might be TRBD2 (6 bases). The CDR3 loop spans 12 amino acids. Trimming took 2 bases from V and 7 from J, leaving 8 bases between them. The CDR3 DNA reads TGTGCCAGCAGTTTAACGCGGGGGACCCAGTACTTC. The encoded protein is CASSLTRGTQYF.

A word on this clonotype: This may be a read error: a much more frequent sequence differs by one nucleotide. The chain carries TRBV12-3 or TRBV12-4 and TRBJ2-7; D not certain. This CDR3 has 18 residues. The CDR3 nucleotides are TGTGCCAGCGGTTTTTCAGGTCTCCTCAACGGCCGAGTCGGCGAGCAGTACTTC. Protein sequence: CASGFSGLLNGRVGEQYF.

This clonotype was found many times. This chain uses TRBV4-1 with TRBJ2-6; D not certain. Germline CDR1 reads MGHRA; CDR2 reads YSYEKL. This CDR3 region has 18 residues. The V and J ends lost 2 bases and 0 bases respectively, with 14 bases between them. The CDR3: CASSQFMWGSSGANVLTF. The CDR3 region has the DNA TGCGCCAGCAGCCAATTTATGTGGGGTAGCTCTGGGGCCAACGTCCTGACTTTC.

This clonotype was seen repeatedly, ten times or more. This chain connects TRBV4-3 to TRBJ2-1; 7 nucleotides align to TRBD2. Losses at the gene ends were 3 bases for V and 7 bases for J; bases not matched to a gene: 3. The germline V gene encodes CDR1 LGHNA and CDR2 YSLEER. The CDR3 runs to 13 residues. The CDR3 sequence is CASSQGRANEQFF. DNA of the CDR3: TGCGCCAGCAGCCAGGGGAGGGCGAATGAGCAGTTCTTC.

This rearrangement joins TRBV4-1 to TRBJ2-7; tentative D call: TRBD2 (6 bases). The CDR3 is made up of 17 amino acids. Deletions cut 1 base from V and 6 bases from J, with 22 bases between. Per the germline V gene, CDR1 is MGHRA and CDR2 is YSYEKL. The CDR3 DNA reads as TGCGCCAGCAGCCAAGTCTCGACTAGATTATTTGCTACCGAGCAGTACTTC. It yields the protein CASSQVSTRLFATEQYF.

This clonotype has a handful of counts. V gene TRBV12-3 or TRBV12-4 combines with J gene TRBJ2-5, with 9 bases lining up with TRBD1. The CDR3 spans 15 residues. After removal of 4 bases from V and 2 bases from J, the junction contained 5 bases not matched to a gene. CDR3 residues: CASSSWTGEQETQYF. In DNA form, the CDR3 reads TGTGCCAGCAGTTCTTGGACAGGGGAACAAGAGACCCAGTACTTC.

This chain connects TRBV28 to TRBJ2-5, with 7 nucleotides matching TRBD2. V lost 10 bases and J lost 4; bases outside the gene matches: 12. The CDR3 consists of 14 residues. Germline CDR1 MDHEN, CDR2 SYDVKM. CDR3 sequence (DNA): TGTGCCACCAGGGAGGGACTACATGGAGAGACCCAGTACTTC. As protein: CATREGLHGETQYF.

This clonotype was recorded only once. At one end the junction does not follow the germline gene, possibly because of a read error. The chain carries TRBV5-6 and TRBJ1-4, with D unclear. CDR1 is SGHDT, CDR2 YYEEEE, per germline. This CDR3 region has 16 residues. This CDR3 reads CASGFSSFATNEKLFF. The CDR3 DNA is TGTGCCAGCGGCTTTAGCAGCTTCGCAACTAATGAAAAACTGTTTTTT.

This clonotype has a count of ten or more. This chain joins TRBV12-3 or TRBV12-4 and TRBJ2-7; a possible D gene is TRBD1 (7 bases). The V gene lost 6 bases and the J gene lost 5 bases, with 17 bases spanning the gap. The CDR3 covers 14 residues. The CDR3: CASSFRQGGNEQYF. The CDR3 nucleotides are TGTGCCAGCAGCTTCCGACAGGGCGGGAACGAGCAGTACTTC.

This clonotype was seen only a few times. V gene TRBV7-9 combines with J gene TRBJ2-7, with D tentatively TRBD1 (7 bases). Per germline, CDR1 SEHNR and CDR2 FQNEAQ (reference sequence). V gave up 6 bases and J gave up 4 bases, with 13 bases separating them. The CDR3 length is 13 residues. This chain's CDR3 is CASRSTGTYEQYF. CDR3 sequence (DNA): TGTGCCAGCAGGTCGACAGGGACTTACGAGCAGTACTTC. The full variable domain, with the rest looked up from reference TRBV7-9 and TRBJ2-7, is DTGVSQNPRHKITKRGQNVTFRCDPISEHNRLYWYRQTLGQGPEFLTYFQNEAQLEKSRLLSDRFSAERPKGSFSTLEIQRTEQGDSAMYLCASRSTGTYEQYFGPGTRLTVT.

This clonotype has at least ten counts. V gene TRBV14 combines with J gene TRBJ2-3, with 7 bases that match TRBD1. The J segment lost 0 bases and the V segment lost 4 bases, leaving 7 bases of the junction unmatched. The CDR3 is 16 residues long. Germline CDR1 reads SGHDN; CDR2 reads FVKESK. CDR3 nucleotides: TGTGCCAGCAGCCGACAGGGTCTTTCTAGCACAGATACGCAGTATTTT. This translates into CASSRQGLSSTDTQYF.

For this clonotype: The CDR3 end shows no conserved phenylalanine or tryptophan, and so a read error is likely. CDR3 sequence: CASTSNRDSSPLHL. The CDR3 DNA is TGTGCCAGCACCTCGAACAGGGACAGCTCACCCCTCCACCTT. The rearrangement uses TRBV7-9 and TRBJ1-6; 7 nucleotides match TRBD1. Per the germline V gene, CDR1 is SEHNR and CDR2 is FQNEAQ (reference sequence). CDR3 size: 14 residues. Unmatched junction bases numbered 10, after V lost 7 bases and J lost 10 bases.

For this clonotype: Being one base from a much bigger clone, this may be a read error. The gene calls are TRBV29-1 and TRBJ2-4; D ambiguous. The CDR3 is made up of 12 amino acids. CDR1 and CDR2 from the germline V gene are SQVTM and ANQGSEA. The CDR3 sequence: CSVDGPKNIRYF. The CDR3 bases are TGCAGCGTTGATGGCCCCAAAAACATTCGGTACTTC. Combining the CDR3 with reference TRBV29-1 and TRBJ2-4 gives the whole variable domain SAVISQKPSRDICQRGTSLTIQCQVDSQVTMMFWYRQQPGQSLTLIATANQGSEATYESGFVIDKFPISRPNLTFSTLTVSNMSPEDSSIYLCSVDGPKNIRYFGAGTRLSVL.

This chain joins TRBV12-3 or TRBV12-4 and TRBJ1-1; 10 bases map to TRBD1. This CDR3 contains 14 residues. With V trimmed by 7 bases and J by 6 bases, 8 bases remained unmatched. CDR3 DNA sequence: TGTGCCAGCACCATTGACAGGGGGCGTCCTGAAGCTTTCTTT. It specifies CASTIDRGRPEAFF.

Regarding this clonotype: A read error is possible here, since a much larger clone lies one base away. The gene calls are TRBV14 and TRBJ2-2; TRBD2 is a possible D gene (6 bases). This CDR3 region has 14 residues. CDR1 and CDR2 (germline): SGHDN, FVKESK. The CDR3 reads CASSREVNIGELFF. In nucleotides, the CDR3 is TGTGCCAGCAGCCGGGAGGTGAACATCGGGGAGCTGTTTTTT. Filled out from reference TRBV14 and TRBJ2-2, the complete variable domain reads EAGVTQFPSHSVIEKGQTVTLRCDPISGHDNLYWYRRVMGKEIKFLLHFVKESKQDESGMPNNRFLAERTGGTYSTLKVQPAELEDSGVYFCASSREVNIGELFFGEGSRLTVL.

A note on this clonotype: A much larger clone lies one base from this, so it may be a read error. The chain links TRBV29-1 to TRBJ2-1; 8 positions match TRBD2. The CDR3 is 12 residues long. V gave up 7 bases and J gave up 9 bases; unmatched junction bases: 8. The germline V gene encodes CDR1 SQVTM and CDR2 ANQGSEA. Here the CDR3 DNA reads TGCAGCGCGGCCAGCGGGAGTATTGAGCAGTTCTTC. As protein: CSAASGSIEQFF.

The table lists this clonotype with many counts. CDR3 residues: CSVPGTYNEQFF. The DNA for the CDR3 is TGCAGCGTTCCGGGGACCTACAATGAGCAGTTCTTC. The chain employs TRBV29-1 and TRBJ2-1; a possible D gene is TRBD2 (5 bases). The CDR3 length is 12 residues. V shed 5 bases and J shed 2 bases, with 7 bases lying between them. Germline V gives CDR1 SQVTM, CDR2 ANQGSEA.

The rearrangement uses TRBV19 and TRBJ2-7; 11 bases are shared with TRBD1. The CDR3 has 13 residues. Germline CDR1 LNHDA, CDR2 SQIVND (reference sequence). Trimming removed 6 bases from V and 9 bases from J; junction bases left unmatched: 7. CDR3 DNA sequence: TGTGCCAGTAGGACCGGGACAGGGGGGATGCAGTACTTC. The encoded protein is CASRTGTGGMQYF.

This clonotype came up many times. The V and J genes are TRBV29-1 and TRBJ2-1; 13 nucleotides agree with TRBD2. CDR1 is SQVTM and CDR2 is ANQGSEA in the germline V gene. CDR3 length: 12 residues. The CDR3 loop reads CSGLAGRNEQFF. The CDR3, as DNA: TGCTCGGGACTAGCGGGGCGCAATGAGCAGTTCTTC.

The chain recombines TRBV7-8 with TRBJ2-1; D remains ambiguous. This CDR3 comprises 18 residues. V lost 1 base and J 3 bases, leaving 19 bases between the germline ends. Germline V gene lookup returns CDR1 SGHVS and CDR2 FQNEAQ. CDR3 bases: TGTGCCAGCAGCTTAGAGGCATTTGGGAATTTAAACTACAATGAGCAGTTCTTC. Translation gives CASSLEAFGNLNYNEQFF.

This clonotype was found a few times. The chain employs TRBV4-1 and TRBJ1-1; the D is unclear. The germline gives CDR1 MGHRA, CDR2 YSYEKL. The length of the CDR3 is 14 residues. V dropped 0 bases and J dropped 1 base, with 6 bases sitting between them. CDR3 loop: CASSQDLGNTEAFF. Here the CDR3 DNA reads TGCGCCAGCAGCCAAGATCTGGGGAACACTGAAGCTTTCTTT.

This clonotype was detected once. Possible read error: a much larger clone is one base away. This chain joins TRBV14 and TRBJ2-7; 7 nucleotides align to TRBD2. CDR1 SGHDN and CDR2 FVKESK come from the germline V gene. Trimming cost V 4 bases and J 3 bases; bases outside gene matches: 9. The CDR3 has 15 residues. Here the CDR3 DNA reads TGTGCCAGCAGCCCACCAGCGGGATGCTACTACGAGCAGTACTTC. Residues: CASSPPAGCYYEQYF.

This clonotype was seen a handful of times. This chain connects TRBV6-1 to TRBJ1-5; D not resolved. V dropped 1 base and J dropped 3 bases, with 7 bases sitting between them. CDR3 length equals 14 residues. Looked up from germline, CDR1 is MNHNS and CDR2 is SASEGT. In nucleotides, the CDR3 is TGTGCCAGCAGTGAAGGTCCTAACAATCAGCCCCAGCATTTT. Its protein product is CASSEGPNNQPQHF.

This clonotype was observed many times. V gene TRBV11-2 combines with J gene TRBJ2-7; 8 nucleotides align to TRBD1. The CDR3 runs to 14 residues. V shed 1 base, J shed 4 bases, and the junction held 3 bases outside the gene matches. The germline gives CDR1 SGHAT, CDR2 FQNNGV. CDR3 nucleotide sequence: TGTGCCAGCAGCTTAGGGACAGGGTTTTACGAGCAGTACTTC. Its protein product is CASSLGTGFYEQYF.

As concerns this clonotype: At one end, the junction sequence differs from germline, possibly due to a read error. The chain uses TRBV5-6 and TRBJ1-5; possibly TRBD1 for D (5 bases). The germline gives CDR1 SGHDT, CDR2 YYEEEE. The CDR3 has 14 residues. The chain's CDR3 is CASSRSQGYQHQHF. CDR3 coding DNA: TGTGCCAGCAGCCGGTCGCAGGGCTATCAGCACCAGCATTTT.

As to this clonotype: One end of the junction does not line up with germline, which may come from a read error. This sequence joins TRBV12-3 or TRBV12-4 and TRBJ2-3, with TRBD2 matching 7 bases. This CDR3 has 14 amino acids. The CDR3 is CTSQRRESTDTQYF. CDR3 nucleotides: TGTACCAGCCAAAGGCGGGAGAGCACAGATACGCAGTATTTT.

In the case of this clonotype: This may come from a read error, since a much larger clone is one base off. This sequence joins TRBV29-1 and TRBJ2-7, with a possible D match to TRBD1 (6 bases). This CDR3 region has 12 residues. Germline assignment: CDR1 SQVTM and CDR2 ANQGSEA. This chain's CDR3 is CGVGDTPYEQYF. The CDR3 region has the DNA TGCGGCGTGGGGGACACTCCCTACGAGCAGTACTTC.